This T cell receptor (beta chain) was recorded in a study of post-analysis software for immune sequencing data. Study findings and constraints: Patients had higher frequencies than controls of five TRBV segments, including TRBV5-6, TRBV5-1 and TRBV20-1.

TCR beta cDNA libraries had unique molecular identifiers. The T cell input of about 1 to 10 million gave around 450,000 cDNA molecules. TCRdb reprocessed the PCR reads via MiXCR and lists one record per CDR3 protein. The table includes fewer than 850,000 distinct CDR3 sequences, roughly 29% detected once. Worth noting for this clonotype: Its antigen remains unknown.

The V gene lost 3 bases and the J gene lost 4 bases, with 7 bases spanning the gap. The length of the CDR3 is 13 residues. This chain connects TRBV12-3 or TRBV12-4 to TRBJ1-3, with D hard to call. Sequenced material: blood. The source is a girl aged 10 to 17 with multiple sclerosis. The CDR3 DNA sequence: TGTGCCAGCAGTTTCGAATCGGGAAACACCATATATTTT. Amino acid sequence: CASSFESGNTIYF.